This T cell receptor (beta chain) was recovered during a study of regulatory T cells in long-lasting Graves disease. Points from the study as a whole: Persistent disease preferred TRBV28, TRBJ1-2 and TRBJ2-5. Persistent Graves' patients showed a TCR diversity that was lower than that of newly diagnosed ones.

TCR beta libraries were built with iRepertoire HTBI primers and Arm-PCR of CDR3 regions. TCRdb passed the multiplex PCR reads through MiXCR, listing each CDR3 protein once. This table has roughly 380,000 distinct CDR3 sequences, 15% to 18% appearing once. This CDR3 has 17 residues. Losses at the gene ends were 4 bases for V and 5 bases for J; bases not matched to a gene: 11. CDR1 MNHNS and CDR2 SASEGT come from the germline V gene. Time point in this sample: newly diagnosed GD, antithyroid drugs for less than 3 months. Following extraction of RNA from PBMCs, that RNA was used to make the TCR library. Criteria from the American Thyroid Association guidelines were applied to diagnose Graves' disease. This clonotype came up many times. Antigen unknown.

The TCR comes from a female donor with Graves disease. The rearrangement links TRBV6-1 to TRBJ2-1; 10 nucleotides match TRBD2. The input for sequencing was peripheral blood mononuclear cells (PBMCs), taken at new diagnosis, from a patient treated with antithyroid drugs. In DNA form, the CDR3 reads TGTGCCAGCAGTGGAGTTTTTGGAGCGGGAGGGCACAATGAGCAGTTCTTC. Residues: CASSGVFGAGGHNEQFF.